Detailed here is one T cell receptor beta chain. The target antigen is unknown. The V gene end was trimmed by 5 bases and the J gene end by 2 bases; junction bases not matched to a gene: 3. Per germline, CDR1 SEHNR and CDR2 FQNEAQ (reference sequence). The CDR3 is made up of 15 amino acids. This record belongs to a study of cytomegalovirus exposure and HLA in healthy donors. Study at large: The use of the same platform for the 95 to 150 validation repertoires and the roughly 630 first-cohort repertoires was reported by a later analysis. General study points: Investigators reported over 150 TCR beta chains as tied to cytomegalovirus. In a later analysis, first-cohort TCR clusters were found to tend to co-occur in the approximately 120 validation repertoires.

This table comes from immunoSEQ multiplex PCR, and its TCRdb copy is limited to in-frame clones, with some not included. The table records a few hundred thousand clones, roughly 90% of them present only once. Material for sequencing was PBMCs. The TCR sequence derives from a young woman in good health and CMV-seronegative. The chain recombines TRBV7-9 with TRBJ2-1; 10 nucleotides match TRBD2. The CDR3 coding sequence is TGTGCCAGCAGCGGGAGCGGGGGGGCCTACAATGAGCAGTTCTTC. As protein: CASSGSGGAYNEQFF. The full variable domain, with the rest looked up from reference TRBV7-9 and TRBJ2-1, is DTGVSQNPRHKITKRGQNVTFRCDPISEHNRLYWYRQTLGQGPEFLTYFQNEAQLEKSRLLSDRFSAERPKGSFSTLEIQRTEQGDSAMYLCASSGSGGAYNEQFFGPGTRLTVL.